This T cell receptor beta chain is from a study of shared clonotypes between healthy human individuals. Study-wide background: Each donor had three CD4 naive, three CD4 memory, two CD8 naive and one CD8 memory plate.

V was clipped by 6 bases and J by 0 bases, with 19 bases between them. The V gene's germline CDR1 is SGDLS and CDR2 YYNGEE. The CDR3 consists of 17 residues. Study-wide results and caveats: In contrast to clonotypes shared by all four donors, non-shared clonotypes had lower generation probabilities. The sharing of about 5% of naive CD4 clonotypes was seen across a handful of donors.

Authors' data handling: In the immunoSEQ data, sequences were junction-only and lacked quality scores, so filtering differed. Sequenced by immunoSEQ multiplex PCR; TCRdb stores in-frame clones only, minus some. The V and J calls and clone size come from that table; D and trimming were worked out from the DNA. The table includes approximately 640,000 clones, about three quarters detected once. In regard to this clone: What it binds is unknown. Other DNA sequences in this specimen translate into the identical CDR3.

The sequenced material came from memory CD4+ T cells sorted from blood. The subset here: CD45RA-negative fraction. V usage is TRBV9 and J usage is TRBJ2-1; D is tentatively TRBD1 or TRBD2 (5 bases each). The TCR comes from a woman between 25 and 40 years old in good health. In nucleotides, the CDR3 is TGTGCCAGCACCCCACTCTCCGAGGGGCGCTCCTACAATGAGCAGTTCTTC. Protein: CASTPLSEGRSYNEQFF.